This is a list of T cell receptor beta chains from one sample in a study of blood T cells in healthy people across ages. TCRdb used MiXCR to reprocess the 5' RACE reads, holding one entry per CDR3 protein. The profile shows about 680,000 distinct CDR3 sequences, roughly 50% of them singletons. Material: blood. All receptors come from a woman aged 60-70 years in good health. The CDR3 runs from the conserved cysteine through the conserved F or W. The order of the fields is V gene, D gene, J gene, CDR3 length, clone size, CDR3 DNA, CDR3 protein. A D gene is named only where the DNA matches it firmly. Size tells how often a clone was seen (once, few, many) or the class of an expanded clone, and some rows leave it out.

TRBV4-3,TRBD2,TRBJ2-7,18,-,TGCGCCAGCAGCCAAGATCCCCCCCTGACTAGCGGGAGTCGCGAGCAGTACTTC,CASSQDPPLTSGSREQYF
TRBV7-2,-,TRBJ2-7,14,-,TGTGCCAGCAGCCGACCCTCTCTGGCCTACGAGCAGTACTTC,CASSRPSLAYEQYF
TRBV13,TRBD2,TRBJ2-1,16,few,TGTGCCAGCAGCTTAGGTAGGGCTAGCGGGTCCAATGAGCAGTTCTTC,CASSLGRASGSNEQFF
TRBV7-9,-,TRBJ2-6,15,few,TGTGCCAGCAGCCGGGGGTTCTCTGGGGCCAACGTCCTGACTTTC,CASSRGFSGANVLTF
TRBV25-1,-,TRBJ2-3,12,few,TGTGCCAGCCTTACCTTCACAGATACGCAGTATTTT,CASLTFTDTQYF
TRBV20-1,TRBD2,TRBJ2-1,15,-,TGCAGTGCTAGCCCTAGCGGGAGGGTCAACAATGAGCAGTTCTTC,CSASPSGRVNNEQFF
TRBV20-1,TRBD2,TRBJ2-5,13,few,TGCAGTGCTCCTAGCGGGGAGCAAGAGACCCAGTACTTC,CSAPSGEQETQYF
TRBV6-2/TRBV6-3,TRBD1,TRBJ2-7,15,-,TGTGCCAGCAGTCCGCCCCTCGACAGGGGTGGCGAGCAGTACTTC,CASSPPLDRGGEQYF
TRBV7-2,-,TRBJ2-7,18,-,TGTGCCAGCAGCTTAGATTCATTACTGTGGGTAAGCTCCTACGAGCAGTACTTC,CASSLDSLLWVSSYEQYF
TRBV29-1,-,TRBJ2-7,12,-,TGCAGCGTGGAAGACGGGTCTGGTGAGCAGTACTTC,CSVEDGSGEQYF
TRBV7-2,TRBD1,TRBJ2-5,14,few,TGTGCCAGCAGCGTGGACAGGGTTCAAGAGACCCAGTACTTC,CASSVDRVQETQYF
TRBV29-1,TRBD1,TRBJ1-3,15,-,TGCAGCGTTGGGGGAACAGGGGATACTCCGAACACCATATATTTT,CSVGGTGDTPNTIYF
TRBV20-1,-,TRBJ1-2,13,-,TGCAGTGCTACTCATGCCAGGGGAAAGGGCTACACCTTC,CSATHARGKGYTF
TRBV25-1,-,TRBJ1-2,13,few,TGTGCCAGCAGCTTCGGGACACTCTATGGCTACACCTTC,CASSFGTLYGYTF
TRBV7-2,-,TRBJ2-5,13,-,TGTGCCAGCATACTTAGCGTCAAAGAGACCCAGTACTTC,CASILSVKETQYF
TRBV7-6,TRBD2,TRBJ2-7,15,few,TGTGCCAGCAGCTCGATCAGCGGGAGCGTCTACGAGCAGTACTTC,CASSSISGSVYEQYF
TRBV7-2,TRBD2,TRBJ2-5,18,-,TGTGCCAGCAGCCCCCGGGGGCGGGAGGCCGGGATTCAAGAGACCCAGTACTTC,CASSPRGREAGIQETQYF
TRBV5-1,TRBD1,TRBJ2-3,16,-,TGCGCCAGCAGCTTGGAGGGACAGGGGGCGACTAATACGCAGTATTTT,CASSLEGQGATNTQYF
TRBV7-9,-,TRBJ2-1,12,-,TGTGCCAGCAAGCCGGGAGTCGGTGAGCAGTTCTTC,CASKPGVGEQFF
TRBV4-2,-,TRBJ2-3,12,few,TGTGCCAGCAGCCAAGCGGCAAGTACGCAGTATTTT,CASSQAASTQYF
TRBV2,-,TRBJ2-3,16,few,TGTGCCACAGGCGGGGCCCTAGCCAGTCCCCCAGATACGCAGTATTTT,CATGGALASPPDTQYF
TRBV4-1,TRBD1,TRBJ2-6,16,-,TGCGCCAGCACGACAGGGGGCGGGTCTGGGGCCAACGTCCTGACTTTC,CASTTGGGSGANVLTF
TRBV9,-,TRBJ2-3,16,-,TGTGCCAGCAGCCGCCGGGGCAGGGTCGACACAGATACGCAGTATTTT,CASSRRGRVDTDTQYF
TRBV5-6,-,TRBJ2-7,15,-,TGTGCCAGCAGCTTGGCGCTGGTTAGCGGATACGAGCAGTACTTC,CASSLALVSGYEQYF
TRBV7-6,-,TRBJ2-7,15,few,TGTGCCAGCAGCTTAACGTCTAGCGCTCGCTACGAGCAGTACTTC,CASSLTSSARYEQYF
TRBV20-1,TRBD2,TRBJ2-1,15,few,TGCAGTGCTCTTCGACTAGCGGGGAACTACAATGAGCAGTTCTTC,CSALRLAGNYNEQFF
TRBV4-2,-,TRBJ2-1,14,-,TGTGCCAGCAGCCCGGGACTTCCTCCCAATGAGCAGTTCTTC,CASSPGLPPNEQFF
TRBV20-1,TRBD2,TRBJ2-1,14,-,TGCAGTGCTAGCGTTAGCGGGAGGTACAATGAGCAGTTCTTC,CSASVSGRYNEQFF
TRBV15,-,TRBJ2-5,16,few,TGTGCCACCAGCAGAGGCGCTGGGGGTTTTGGGGAGACCCAGTACTTC,CATSRGAGGFGETQYF
TRBV20-1,-,TRBJ2-5,14,-,TGCAGTGTTAGTATAGACACCCGAGGGGAGACCCAGTACTTC,CSVSIDTRGETQYF
TRBV7-9,-,TRBJ1-5,18,-,TGTGCCAGCAGCTCGGGTACTAAAAACAGGGCCCCAGGTCAGCCCCAGCATTTT,CASSSGTKNRAPGQPQHF
TRBV5-1,-,TRBJ2-7,12,few,TGCGCCAGCAGCCAGGAGAACTACGAGCAGTACTTC,CASSQENYEQYF
TRBV20-1,-,TRBJ2-3,14,once,TGCAGTGCTAGAGAGGGCCAGGGGCGAGGTACGCAGTATTTT,CSAREGQGRGTQYF
TRBV6-6,-,TRBJ1-4,15,few,TGTGCCAGCAGTTACTCGGGGGGGCCCGGGGAAAAACTGTTTTTT,CASSYSGGPGEKLFF
TRBV28,TRBD2,TRBJ2-7,15,-,TGTGCCAGCATCTATAGCGGGAGGGATTCCTACGAGCAGTACTTC,CASIYSGRDSYEQYF
TRBV20-1,TRBD2,TRBJ2-1,14,-,TGCAGTGCTGACCGGGAGGGATCGTACAATGAGCAGTTCTTC,CSADREGSYNEQFF
TRBV29-1,-,TRBJ2-1,16,-,TGCAGCGTTAAGGACAGCCGAATTTTCTCCTACAATGAGCAGTTCTTC,CSVKDSRIFSYNEQFF
TRBV20-1,-,TRBJ1-2,14,-,TGCAGTGCTCCCACCCCGGTTCAGGGCGATGGCTACACCTTC,CSAPTPVQGDGYTF
TRBV10-3,-,TRBJ2-1,15,few,TGTGCCACCCGAGGGGGAGGGAGCTCCTACAATGAGCAGTTCTTC,CATRGGGSSYNEQFF
TRBV20-1,-,TRBJ2-1,12,few,TGCAGTGCTAGAAAGGACGGCAATGAGCAGTTCTTC,CSARKDGNEQFF
TRBV10-3,TRBD1,TRBJ1-1,14,-,TGTGCCATCAATTCGGGACAGGGGAACACTGAAGCTTTCTTT,CAINSGQGNTEAFF
TRBV25-1,-,TRBJ1-2,14,few,TGTGCCAGCAGTGAATCCGGTTGGGGCTATGGCTACACCTTC,CASSESGWGYGYTF